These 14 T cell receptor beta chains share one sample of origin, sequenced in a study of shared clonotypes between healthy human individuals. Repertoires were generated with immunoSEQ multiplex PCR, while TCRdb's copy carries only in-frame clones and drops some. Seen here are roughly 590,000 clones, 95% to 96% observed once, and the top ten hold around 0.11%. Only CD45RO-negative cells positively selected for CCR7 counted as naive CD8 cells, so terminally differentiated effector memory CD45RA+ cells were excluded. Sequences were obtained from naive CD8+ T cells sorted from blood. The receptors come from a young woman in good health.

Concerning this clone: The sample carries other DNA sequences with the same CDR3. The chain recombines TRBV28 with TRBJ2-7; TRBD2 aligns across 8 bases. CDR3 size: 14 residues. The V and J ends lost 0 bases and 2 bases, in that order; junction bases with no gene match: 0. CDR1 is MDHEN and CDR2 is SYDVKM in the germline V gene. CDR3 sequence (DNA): TGTGCCAGCAGTTTATGGCGGGGGGCCTACGAGCAGTACTTC. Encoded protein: CASSLWRGAYEQYF.

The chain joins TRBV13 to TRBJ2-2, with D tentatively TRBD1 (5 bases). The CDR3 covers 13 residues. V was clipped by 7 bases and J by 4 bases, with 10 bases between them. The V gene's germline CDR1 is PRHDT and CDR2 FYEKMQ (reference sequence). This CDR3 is CASNQGVTGELFF. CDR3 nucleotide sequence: TGTGCCAGCAACCAAGGGGTCACCGGGGAGCTGTTTTTT.

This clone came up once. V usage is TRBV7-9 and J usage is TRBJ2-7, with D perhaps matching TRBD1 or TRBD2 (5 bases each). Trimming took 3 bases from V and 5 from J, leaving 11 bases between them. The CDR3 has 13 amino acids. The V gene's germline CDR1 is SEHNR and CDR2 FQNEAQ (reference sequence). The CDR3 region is CASSFSRGDEQYF. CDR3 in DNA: TGTGCCAGCAGCTTCTCCCGGGGCGACGAGCAGTACTTC.

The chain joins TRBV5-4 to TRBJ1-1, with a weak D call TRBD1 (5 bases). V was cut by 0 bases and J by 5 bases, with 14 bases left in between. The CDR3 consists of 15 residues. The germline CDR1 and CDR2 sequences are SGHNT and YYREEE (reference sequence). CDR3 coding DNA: TGTGCCAGCAGCTTGGATGGGGCGTGGGGGACTGAAGCTTTCTTT. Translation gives CASSLDGAWGTEAFF.

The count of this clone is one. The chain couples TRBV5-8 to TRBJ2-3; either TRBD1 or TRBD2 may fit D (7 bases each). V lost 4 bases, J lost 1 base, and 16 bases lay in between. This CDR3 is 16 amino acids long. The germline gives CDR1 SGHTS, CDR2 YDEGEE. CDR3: CASSPGGVFRTDTQYF. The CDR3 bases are TGTGCCAGCAGCCCAGGGGGGGTTTTTCGCACAGATACGCAGTATTTT.

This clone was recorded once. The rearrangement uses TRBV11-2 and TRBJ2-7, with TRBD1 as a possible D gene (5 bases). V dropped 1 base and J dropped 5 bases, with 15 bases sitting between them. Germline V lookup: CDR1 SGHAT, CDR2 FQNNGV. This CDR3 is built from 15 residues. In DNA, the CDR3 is TGTGCCAGCAGCTTAGTTTTTAGGGGCTCGGACGAGCAGTACTTC. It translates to CASSLVFRGSDEQYF.

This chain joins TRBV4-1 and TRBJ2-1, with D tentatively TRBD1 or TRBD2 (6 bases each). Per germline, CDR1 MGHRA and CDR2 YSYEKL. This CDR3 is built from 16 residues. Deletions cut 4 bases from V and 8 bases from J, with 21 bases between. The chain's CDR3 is CASSLSAGPPGDEQFF. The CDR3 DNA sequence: TGCGCCAGCAGCCTGTCAGCGGGCCCCCCAGGGGATGAGCAGTTCTTC.

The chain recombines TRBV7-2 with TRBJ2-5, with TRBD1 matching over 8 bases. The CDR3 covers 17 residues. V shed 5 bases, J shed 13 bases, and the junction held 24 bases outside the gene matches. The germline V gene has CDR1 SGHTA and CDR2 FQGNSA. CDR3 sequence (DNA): TGTGCCAGCAGCACCGACAGGACAGGGATTTTTGAAGTACTTCGGTACTTC. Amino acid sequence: CASSTDRTGIFEVLRYF.

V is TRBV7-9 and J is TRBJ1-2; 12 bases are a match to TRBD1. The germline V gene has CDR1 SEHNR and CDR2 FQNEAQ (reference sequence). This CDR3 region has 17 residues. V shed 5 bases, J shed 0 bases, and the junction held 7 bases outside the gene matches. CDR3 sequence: CASSDSGTGGPNYGYTF. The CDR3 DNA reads TGTGCCAGCAGCGATTCCGGGACAGGGGGCCCTAACTATGGCTACACCTTC.

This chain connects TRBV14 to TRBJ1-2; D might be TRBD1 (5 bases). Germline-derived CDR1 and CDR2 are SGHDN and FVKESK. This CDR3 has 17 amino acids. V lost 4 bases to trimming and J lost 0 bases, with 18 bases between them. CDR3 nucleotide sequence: TGTGCCAGCAGCCTACGGCTACTCAGGGAGCCTAACTATGGCTACACCTTC. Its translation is CASSLRLLREPNYGYTF.

CDR3 coding DNA: TGCGCCAGCAGCTTGTTAGAAGAGACCCAGTACTTC. This translates into CASSLLEETQYF. The V and J genes are TRBV5-1 and TRBJ2-5, with D hard to call. This CDR3 spans 12 amino acids. Deletions cut 1 base from V and 3 bases from J, with 4 bases between. Germline values: CDR1 SGHRS, CDR2 YFSETQ.

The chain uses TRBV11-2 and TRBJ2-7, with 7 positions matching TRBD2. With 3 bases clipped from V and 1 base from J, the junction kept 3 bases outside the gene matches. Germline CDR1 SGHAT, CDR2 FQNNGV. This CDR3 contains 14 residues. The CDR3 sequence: CASSLGEGSYEQYF. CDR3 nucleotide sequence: TGTGCCAGCAGCTTGGGGGAGGGGTCCTACGAGCAGTACTTC.

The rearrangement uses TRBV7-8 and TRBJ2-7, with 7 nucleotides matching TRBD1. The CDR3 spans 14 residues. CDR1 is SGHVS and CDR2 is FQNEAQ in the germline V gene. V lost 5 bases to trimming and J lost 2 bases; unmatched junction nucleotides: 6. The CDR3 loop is CASSQGTATYEQYF. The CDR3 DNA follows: TGTGCCAGCAGCCAGGGGACAGCCACCTACGAGCAGTACTTC.

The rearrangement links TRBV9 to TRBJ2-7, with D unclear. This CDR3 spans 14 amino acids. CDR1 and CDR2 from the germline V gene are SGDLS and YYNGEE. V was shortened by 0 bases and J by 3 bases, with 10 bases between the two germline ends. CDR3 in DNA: TGTGCCAGCAGCGTAGGGGGAAGTCACTACGAGCAGTACTTC. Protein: CASSVGGSHYEQYF.